This record concerns one T cell receptor (beta chain) sequence. CDR3 length equals 17 residues. Germline CDR1 is SGHKS and CDR2 is YYEKEE (reference sequence). Trimming took 4 bases from V and 5 from J; bases not matched to a gene: 13. This entry belongs to a study of blood T cells in healthy people across ages. It was with a sample-barcoded 5' primer and a J-beta primer mix that a second PCR of about 6 to 12 cycles was run. Using its own MiXCR run on the 5' RACE reads, TCRdb lists one record per CDR3 protein. The table shows hundreds of thousands of distinct CDR3 sequences, with around 21% occurring only once.

This TCR was sampled from a man between 65 and 79 years old in good health. V usage is TRBV5-5 and J usage is TRBJ2-3, with TRBD2 matching over 10 bases. Sequenced: blood. The DNA of the CDR3 is TGTGCCAGCAGCACGGGACCCGGGACTAGCGAGAGAGATACGCAGTATTTT. As protein: CASSTGPGTSERDTQYF. The full variable domain, completed using reference TRBV5-5 and TRBJ2-3, is DAGVTQSPTHLIKTRGQQVTLRCSPISGHKSVSWYQQVLGQGPQFIFQYYEKEERGRGNFPDRFSARQFPNYSSELNVNALLLGDSALYLCASSTGPGTSERDTQYFGPGTRLTVL.